This T cell receptor (beta chain) appears in the sequencing data of a study of CD8+ T cells in alopecia areata. CDR1 is MGHRA, CDR2 YSYEKL, per germline. The CDR3 spans 16 residues. V lost 2 bases and J lost 2; bases outside the gene matches: 7. Isolated RNA was reverse transcribed into cDNA used as the sequencing template. Using immunoSEQ multiplex PCR, the repertoire was profiled, and TCRdb retains in-frame clones only, with some absent. In the table there are some 150,000 clones, 62% of which are singletons. This receptor was obtained from a human donor in good health. Sequencing used CD8+ T cells sorted from blood. The V gene is TRBV4-1, the J gene TRBJ2-5; 8 bases map to TRBD1. CDR3 loop: CASSQKTGARQETQYF. As DNA, the CDR3 is TGCGCCAGCAGCCAAAAGACAGGGGCAAGACAAGAGACCCAGTACTTC.